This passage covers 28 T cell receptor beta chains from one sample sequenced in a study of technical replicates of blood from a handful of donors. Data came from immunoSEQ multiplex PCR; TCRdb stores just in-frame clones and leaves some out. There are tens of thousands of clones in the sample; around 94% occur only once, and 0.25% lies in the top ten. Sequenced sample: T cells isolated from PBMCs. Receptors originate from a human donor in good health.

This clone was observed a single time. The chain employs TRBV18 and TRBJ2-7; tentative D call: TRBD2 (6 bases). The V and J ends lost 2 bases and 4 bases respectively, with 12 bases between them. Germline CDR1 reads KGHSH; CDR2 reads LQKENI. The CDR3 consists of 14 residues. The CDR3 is CASSPRDGGYEQYF. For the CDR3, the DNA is TGTGCCAGCTCACCAAGGGACGGGGGTTACGAGCAGTACTTC.

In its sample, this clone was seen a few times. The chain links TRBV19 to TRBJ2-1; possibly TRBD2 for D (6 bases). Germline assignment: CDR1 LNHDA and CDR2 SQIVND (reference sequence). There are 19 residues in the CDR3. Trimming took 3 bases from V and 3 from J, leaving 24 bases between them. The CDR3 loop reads CASSMSRDLRGVGYNEQFF. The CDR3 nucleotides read TGTGCCAGTAGTATGTCCAGGGACTTAAGAGGTGTGGGCTACAATGAGCAGTTCTTC. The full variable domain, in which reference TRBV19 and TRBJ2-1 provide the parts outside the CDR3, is DGGITQSPKYLFRKEGQNVTLSCEQNLNHDAMYWYRQDPGQGLRLIYYSQIVNDFQKGDIAEGYSVSREKKESFPLTVTSAQKNPTAFYLCASSMSRDLRGVGYNEQFFGPGTRLTVL.

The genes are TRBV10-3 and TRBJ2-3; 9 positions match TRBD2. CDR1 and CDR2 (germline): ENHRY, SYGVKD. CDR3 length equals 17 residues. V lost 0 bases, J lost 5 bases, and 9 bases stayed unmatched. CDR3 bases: TGTGCCATCAGTGAGTCGATGGTAGCGGGAGCTGAAGATACGCAGTATTTT. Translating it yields CAISESMVAGAEDTQYF.

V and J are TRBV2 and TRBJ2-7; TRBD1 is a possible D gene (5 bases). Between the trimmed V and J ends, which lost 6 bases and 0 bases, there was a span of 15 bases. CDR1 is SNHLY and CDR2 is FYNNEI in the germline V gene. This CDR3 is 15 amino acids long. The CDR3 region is CASSRDSTSSYEQYF. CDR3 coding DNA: TGTGCCAGCAGCCGTGACAGCACAAGCTCCTACGAGCAGTACTTC.

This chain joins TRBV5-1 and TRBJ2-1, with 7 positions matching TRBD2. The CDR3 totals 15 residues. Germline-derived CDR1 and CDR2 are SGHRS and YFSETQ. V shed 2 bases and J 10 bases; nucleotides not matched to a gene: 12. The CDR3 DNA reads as TGCGCCAGCAGCTTTAAGGGAAGTGGGGGGGAAGAGCAGTTCTTC. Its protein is CASSFKGSGGEEQFF. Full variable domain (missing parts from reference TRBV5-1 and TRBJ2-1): KAGVTQTPRYLIKTRGQQVTLSCSPISGHRSVSWYQQTPGQGLQFLFEYFSETQRNKGNFPGRFSGRQFSNSRSEMNVSTLELGDSALYLCASSFKGSGGEEQFFGPGTRLTVL.

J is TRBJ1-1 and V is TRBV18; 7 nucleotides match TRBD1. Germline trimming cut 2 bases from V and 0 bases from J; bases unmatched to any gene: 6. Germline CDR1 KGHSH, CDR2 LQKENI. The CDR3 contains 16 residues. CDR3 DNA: TGTGCCAGCTCACCAGCAGGGGGACCTTTGAACACTGAAGCTTTCTTT. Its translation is CASSPAGGPLNTEAFF.

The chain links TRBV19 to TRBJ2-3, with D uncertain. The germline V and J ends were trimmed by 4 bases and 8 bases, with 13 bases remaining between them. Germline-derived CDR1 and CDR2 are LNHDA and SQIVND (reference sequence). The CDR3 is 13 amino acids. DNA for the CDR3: TGTGCCAGTAGTACCAGCCCCCAGGTTACGCAGTATTTT. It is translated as CASSTSPQVTQYF. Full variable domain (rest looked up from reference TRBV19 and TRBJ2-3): DGGITQSPKYLFRKEGQNVTLSCEQNLNHDAMYWYRQDPGQGLRLIYYSQIVNDFQKGDIAEGYSVSREKKESFPLTVTSAQKNPTAFYLCASSTSPQVTQYFGPGTRLTVL.

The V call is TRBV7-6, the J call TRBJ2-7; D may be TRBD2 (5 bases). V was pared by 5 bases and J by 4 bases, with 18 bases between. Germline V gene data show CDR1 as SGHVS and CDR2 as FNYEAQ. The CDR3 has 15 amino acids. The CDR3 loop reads CASSVVERALYEQYF. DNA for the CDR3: TGTGCCAGCAGCGTGGTGGAGAGGGCCTTGTACGAGCAGTACTTC.

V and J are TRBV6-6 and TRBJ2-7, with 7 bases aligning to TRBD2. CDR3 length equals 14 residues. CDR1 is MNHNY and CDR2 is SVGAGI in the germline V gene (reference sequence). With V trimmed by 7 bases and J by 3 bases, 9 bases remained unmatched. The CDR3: CASTWGGPDYEQYF. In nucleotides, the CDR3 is TGTGCCAGCACCTGGGGAGGGCCGGACTACGAGCAGTACTTC.

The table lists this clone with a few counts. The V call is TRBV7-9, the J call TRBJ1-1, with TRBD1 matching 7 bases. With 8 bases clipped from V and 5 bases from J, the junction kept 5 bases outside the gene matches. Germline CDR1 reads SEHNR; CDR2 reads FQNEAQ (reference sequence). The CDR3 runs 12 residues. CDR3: CASSTGVTEAFF. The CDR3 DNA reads TGTGCCAGCTCCACAGGGGTTACTGAAGCTTTCTTT.

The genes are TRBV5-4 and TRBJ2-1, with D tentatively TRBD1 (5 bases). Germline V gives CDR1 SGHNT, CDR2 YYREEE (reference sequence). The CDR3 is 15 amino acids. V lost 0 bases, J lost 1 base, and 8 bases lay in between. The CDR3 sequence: CASSLDTGSYNEQFF. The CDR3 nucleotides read TGTGCCAGCAGCTTGGATACAGGATCCTACAATGAGCAGTTCTTC.

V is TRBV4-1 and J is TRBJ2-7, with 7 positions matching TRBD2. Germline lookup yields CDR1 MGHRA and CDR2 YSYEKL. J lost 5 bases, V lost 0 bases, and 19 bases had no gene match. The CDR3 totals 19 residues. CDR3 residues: CASSQDRLRRTRRNDEQYF. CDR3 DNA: TGCGCCAGCAGCCAAGATAGGCTAAGGCGGACTAGAAGGAACGACGAGCAGTACTTC.

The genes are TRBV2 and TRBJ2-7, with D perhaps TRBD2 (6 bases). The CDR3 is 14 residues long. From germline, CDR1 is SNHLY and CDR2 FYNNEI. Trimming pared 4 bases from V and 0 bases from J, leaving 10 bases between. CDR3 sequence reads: CASSGRANSYEQYF. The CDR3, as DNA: TGTGCCAGCAGTGGGAGGGCCAACTCCTACGAGCAGTACTTC.

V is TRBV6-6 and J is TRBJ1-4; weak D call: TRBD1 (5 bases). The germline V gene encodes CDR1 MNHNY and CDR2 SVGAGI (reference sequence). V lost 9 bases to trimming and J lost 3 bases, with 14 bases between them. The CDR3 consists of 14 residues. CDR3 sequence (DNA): TGTGCCAGTCTCGGCAGGGATCCTAATGAAAAACTGTTTTTT. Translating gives CASLGRDPNEKLFF.

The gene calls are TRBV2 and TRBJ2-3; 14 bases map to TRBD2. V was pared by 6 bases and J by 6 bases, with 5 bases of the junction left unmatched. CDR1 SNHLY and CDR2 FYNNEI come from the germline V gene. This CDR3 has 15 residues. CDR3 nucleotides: TGTGCCAGCAGCGGACTAGCGGGGGGCGAGGATACGCAGTATTTT. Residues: CASSGLAGGEDTQYF.

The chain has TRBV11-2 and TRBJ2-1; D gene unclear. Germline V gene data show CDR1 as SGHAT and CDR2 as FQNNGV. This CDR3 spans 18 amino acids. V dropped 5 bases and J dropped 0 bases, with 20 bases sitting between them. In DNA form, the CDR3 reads TGTGCCAGCAGCCTCAAGATACGCGGATTTTACTCCTACAATGAGCAGTTCTTC. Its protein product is CASSLKIRGFYSYNEQFF.

The CDR3 coding sequence is TGTGCCAGTGGTGGGGAGTACACCTTC. Its protein product is CASGGEYTF. The chain links TRBV28 to TRBJ1-2; D unclear. CDR1 and CDR2 (germline): MDHEN, SYDVKM. Between the trimmed V and J ends, which lost 9 bases and 11 bases, there was a span of 10 bases. The CDR3 spans 9 residues.

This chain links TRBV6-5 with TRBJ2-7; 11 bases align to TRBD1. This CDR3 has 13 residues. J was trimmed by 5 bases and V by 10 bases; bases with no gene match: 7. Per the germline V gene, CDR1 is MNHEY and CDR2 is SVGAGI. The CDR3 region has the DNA TGTGCCACGAAAGGACAGGGGGCACACGAGCAGTACTTC. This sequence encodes CATKGQGAHEQYF.

The CDR3 sequence is CASSLARQITETQYF. CDR3 in DNA: TGCGCCAGCAGCTTGGCCCGACAGATTACCGAGACCCAGTACTTC. The chain uses TRBV5-1 and TRBJ2-5; weak D call: TRBD1 (5 bases). The germline V gene has CDR1 SGHRS and CDR2 YFSETQ. The CDR3 totals 15 residues. The V gene lost 0 bases and the J gene lost 5 bases, with 14 bases spanning the gap.

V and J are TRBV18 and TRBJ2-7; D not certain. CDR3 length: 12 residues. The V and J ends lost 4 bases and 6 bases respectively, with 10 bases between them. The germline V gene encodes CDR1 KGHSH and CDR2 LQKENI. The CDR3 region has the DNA TGTGCCAGCTCACATACAGATTCCGAGCAGTACTTC. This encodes CASSHTDSEQYF.

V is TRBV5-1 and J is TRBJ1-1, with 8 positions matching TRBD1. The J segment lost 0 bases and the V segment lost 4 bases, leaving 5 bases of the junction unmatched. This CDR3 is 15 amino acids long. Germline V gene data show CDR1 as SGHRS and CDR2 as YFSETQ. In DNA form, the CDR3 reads TGCGCCAGCAGCAAACAGGGGGGGTTGAACACTGAAGCTTTCTTT. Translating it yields CASSKQGGLNTEAFF.

CDR3 protein: CSVDLQGTLTDTQYF. In DNA form, the CDR3 reads TGCAGCGTCGATCTCCAGGGGACGCTCACAGATACGCAGTATTTT. The genes are TRBV29-1 and TRBJ2-3; D might be TRBD1 (6 bases). V dropped 6 bases and J dropped 2 bases, with 18 bases sitting between them. CDR1 is SQVTM, CDR2 ANQGSEA, per germline. The CDR3 has 15 amino acids.

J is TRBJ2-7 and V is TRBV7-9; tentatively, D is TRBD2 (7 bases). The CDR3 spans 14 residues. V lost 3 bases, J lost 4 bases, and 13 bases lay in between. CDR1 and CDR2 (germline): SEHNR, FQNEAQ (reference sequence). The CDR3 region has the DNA TGTGCCAGCAGCTTGGTGGGGGGGCTTTACGAGCAGTACTTC. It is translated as CASSLVGGLYEQYF.

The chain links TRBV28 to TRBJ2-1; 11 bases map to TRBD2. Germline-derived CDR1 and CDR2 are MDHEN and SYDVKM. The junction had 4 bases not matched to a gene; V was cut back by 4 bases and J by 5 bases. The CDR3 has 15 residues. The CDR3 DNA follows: TGTGCCAGCAGTTCTAGACTAGCGGGAAACAATGAGCAGTTCTTC. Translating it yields CASSSRLAGNNEQFF.

The CDR3 spells CASSIDRAIYEQYF. In nucleotides, the CDR3 is TGTGCCAGTAGTATAGACAGGGCGATCTACGAGCAGTACTTC. The rearrangement links TRBV19 to TRBJ2-7; a weak D match, TRBD1 (5 bases). Trimming removed 0 bases from V and 3 bases from J, with 9 bases in between. Germline assignment: CDR1 LNHDA and CDR2 SQIVND (reference sequence). This CDR3 has 14 residues.

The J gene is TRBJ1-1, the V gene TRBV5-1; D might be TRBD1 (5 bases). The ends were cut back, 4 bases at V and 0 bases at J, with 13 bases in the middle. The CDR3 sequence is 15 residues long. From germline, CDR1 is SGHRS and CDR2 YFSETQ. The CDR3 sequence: CASSPQTELNTEAFF. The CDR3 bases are TGCGCCAGCAGCCCTCAGACAGAACTGAACACTGAAGCTTTCTTT.

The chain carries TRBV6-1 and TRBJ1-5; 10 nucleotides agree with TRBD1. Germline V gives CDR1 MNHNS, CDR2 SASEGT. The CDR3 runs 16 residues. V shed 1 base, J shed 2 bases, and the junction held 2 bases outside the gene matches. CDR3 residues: CASSEVGTGGNQPQHF. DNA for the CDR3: TGTGCCAGCAGTGAAGTGGGGACAGGGGGCAATCAGCCCCAGCATTTT.

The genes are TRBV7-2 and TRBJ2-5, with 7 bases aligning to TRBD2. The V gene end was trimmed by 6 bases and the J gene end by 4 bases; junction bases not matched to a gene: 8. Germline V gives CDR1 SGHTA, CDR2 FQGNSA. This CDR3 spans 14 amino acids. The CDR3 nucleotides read TGTGCCAGCAGAGGCGGCGGGAGTTTAGAGACCCAGTACTTC. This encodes CASRGGGSLETQYF.